This T cell receptor beta chain comes out of a study of shared clonotypes between healthy human individuals. Assay used: immunoSEQ multiplex PCR; TCRdb lists only in-frame clones, some missing. Of fewer than 1.6 million clones detected, approximately 98.5% appear once; the ten largest clones hold about 0.35%. CDR3 length equals 13 residues. CDR1 is SGHTA and CDR2 is FQGNSA in the germline V gene. The V segment lost 5 bases and the J segment 6 bases; nucleotides outside the gene matches: 5. The source is a man aged 30-40 years in good health. Sequenced material: naive CD4+ T cells sorted from blood. Subset: CD45RA+ positively selected. The chain links TRBV7-2 to TRBJ1-1; 8 bases are shared with TRBD1. The CDR3 loop reads CASSPQTGAEAFF. Written as DNA, the CDR3 is TGTGCCAGCAGCCCCCAGACAGGGGCTGAAGCTTTCTTT.